This T cell receptor beta chain was recorded in a study of blood T cell repertoires in COVID-19. In the authors' methods: By means of reference gene primer amplification, nucleated cell counts were estimated. Profiled with immunoSEQ multiplex PCR; TCRdb holds only in-frame clones, not every one. The D gene and trimming were derived from the DNA, and the V and J assignments and clone size from that table. The sample holds about 210,000 clones; approximately 85% are singletons and the top ten take under 2.5%. V gave up 3 bases and J gave up 1 base; unmatched junction bases: 4. The CDR3 runs 15 residues. Germline V gene data show CDR1 as KGHDR and CDR2 as SFDVKD.

Source material: peripheral blood. This chain connects TRBV24-1 to TRBJ1-1; TRBD1 matches 7 bases. The clonotype comes from a woman between 65 and 79 years old with COVID-19, enrolled during active disease. CDR3 loop: CATSDPTGANTEAFF. The DNA for the CDR3 is TGTGCCACCAGTGATCCCACAGGGGCGAACACTGAAGCTTTCTTT.